Following are 12 T cell receptor beta chains from one sample sequenced in a study of shared clonotypes between healthy human individuals. Profiled with immunoSEQ multiplex PCR; TCRdb holds only in-frame clones, not every one. The table lists some 2,100,000 clones, nearly 97% of them singletons, with over 0.1% in the top ten. The source material was naive CD4+ T cells sorted from blood. Regarding subset: CD45RA+ positively selected. The receptors derive from a man aged 18 to 29 in good health.

V gene TRBV4-2 combines with J gene TRBJ2-2; TRBD2 aligns across 8 bases. The CDR3 sequence is 15 residues long. The J segment lost 8 bases and the V segment lost 7 bases, leaving 12 bases of the junction unmatched. Germline loops: CDR1 LGHNA, CDR2 YNFKEQ. The CDR3 region has the DNA TGTGCCAGCACCCCCGGGACTAGTGCCCAGGGGGAGCTGTTTTTT. Protein sequence: CASTPGTSAQGELFF.

J is TRBJ1-5 and V is TRBV7-8; D unclear. This CDR3 comprises 16 residues. V lost 1 base and J 3 bases, leaving 13 bases between the germline ends. Germline V gives CDR1 SGHVS, CDR2 FQNEAQ. The CDR3 loop reads CASSLVIGSINQPQHF. CDR3 DNA sequence: TGTGCCAGCAGCTTAGTTATCGGCAGTATCAATCAGCCCCAGCATTTT.

This chain connects TRBV11-3 to TRBJ2-5; 7 bases align to TRBD2. Germline V CDR1 and CDR2: SGHNT, YENEEA. CDR3 size: 15 residues. With 3 bases clipped from V and 5 bases from J, the junction kept 9 bases outside the gene matches. The DNA for the CDR3 is TGTGCCAGCAGCTTGGGAGGGAGCGCCCGGGAGACCCAGTACTTC. Encoded protein: CASSLGGSARETQYF.

The J gene is TRBJ2-7, the V gene TRBV6-1; tentatively, D is TRBD1 or TRBD2 (5 bases each). Germline values: CDR1 MNHNS, CDR2 SASEGT. The CDR3 runs 13 residues. V shed 7 bases and J shed 1 base, with 11 bases lying between them. The DNA of the CDR3 is TGTGCCAGCAAGGGGACGGTATCCTACGAGCAGTACTTC. Protein: CASKGTVSYEQYF.

The J gene is TRBJ1-5, the V gene TRBV4-1; 10 bases match TRBD1. Germline loops: CDR1 MGHRA, CDR2 YSYEKL. CDR3 length equals 16 residues. The V and J ends lost 3 bases and 3 bases, in that order; junction bases with no gene match: 5. The CDR3 sequence is CASSHLGQGPNQPQHF. CDR3 coding DNA: TGCGCCAGCAGCCACCTGGGACAGGGGCCCAATCAGCCCCAGCATTTT.

The chain has TRBV5-6 and TRBJ2-7; 7 bases are a match to TRBD1. The germline CDR1 and CDR2 sequences are SGHDT and YYEEEE. This CDR3 comprises 14 residues. The trim removed 1 base at V and 4 bases at J, leaving 5 bases unmatched. The CDR3 loop is CASSLRQGAYEQYF. CDR3 coding DNA: TGTGCCAGCAGCTTGAGACAGGGCGCTTACGAGCAGTACTTC.

V usage is TRBV7-9 and J usage is TRBJ2-1; 9 bases agree with TRBD1. The ends lost 5 bases at V and 8 bases at J; junction bases unmatched: 10. The CDR3 loop spans 15 amino acids. Germline V gene sequence: CDR1 SEHNR, CDR2 FQNEAQ (reference sequence). The CDR3 reads CASSPPGGQGYEQFF. CDR3 bases: TGTGCCAGCAGCCCCCCGGGTGGACAGGGGTATGAGCAGTTCTTC.

Regarding this clone: This sample also contains other DNA sequences that code for the same CDR3. V and J are TRBV13 and TRBJ2-1; D unclear. The germline V gene encodes CDR1 PRHDT and CDR2 FYEKMQ (reference sequence). V was pared by 2 bases and J by 3 bases, with 2 bases between. This CDR3 spans 12 amino acids. The CDR3 nucleotides read TGTGCCAGCAGCTTACTCTACAATGAGCAGTTCTTC. This sequence encodes CASSLLYNEQFF.

This CDR3 reads CASSAVGAALLGYGYTF. The CDR3 DNA sequence: TGTGCCAGCAGTGCCGTGGGGGCGGCTTTACTAGGCTATGGCTACACCTTC. This chain connects TRBV25-1 to TRBJ1-2; TRBD1 is a possible D gene (6 bases). CDR3 length equals 17 residues. Trimming took off 4 bases at V and 4 bases at J, with 22 bases between the two ends. Germline CDR1 reads MGHDK; CDR2 reads SYGVNS.

The chain carries TRBV6-1 and TRBJ2-1; 9 nucleotides agree with TRBD1. With 7 bases clipped from V and 6 bases from J, the junction kept 10 bases outside the gene matches. The CDR3 is 15 amino acids. The V gene's germline CDR1 is MNHNS and CDR2 SASEGT. CDR3 sequence: CASMSRDRVGNEQFF. The CDR3 DNA reads TGTGCCAGCATGAGCCGGGACAGGGTGGGCAATGAGCAGTTCTTC.

This chain links TRBV28 with TRBJ1-1; tentative D call: TRBD1 (6 bases). The V gene lost 7 bases and the J gene lost 4 bases, with 16 bases spanning the gap. Germline V lookup: CDR1 MDHEN, CDR2 SYDVKM. CDR3 length: 14 residues. CDR3 nucleotides: TGTGCCAGCATCCCTGCAGGGGTGGGCACTGAAGCTTTCTTT. This sequence encodes CASIPAGVGTEAFF. Drawing the rest from reference TRBV28 and TRBJ1-1, the complete variable domain is DVKVTQSSRYLVKRTGEKVFLECVQDMDHENMFWYRQDPGLGLRLIYFSYDVKMKEKGDIPEGYSVSREKKERFSLILESASTNQTSMYLCASIPAGVGTEAFFGQGTRLTVV.

The chain has TRBV7-9 and TRBJ2-2; 8 positions agree with TRBD1. The CDR3 is made up of 15 amino acids. CDR1 SEHNR and CDR2 FQNEAQ come from the germline V gene (reference sequence). V lost 4 bases to trimming and J lost 8 bases; unmatched junction nucleotides: 9. The DNA of the CDR3 is TGTGCCAGCAGCTACTGGACAGGGTATATTGGGGAGCTGTTTTTT. It specifies CASSYWTGYIGELFF.